Listed here are 4 T cell receptor beta chains from one sample, sequenced in a study of a mutant IDH1 vaccine in newly diagnosed glioma. Generated by immunoSEQ multiplex PCR, the TCRdb table keeps only in-frame clones and is missing some. Among more than 40,000 clones listed, more than 70% were seen once. These receptors are not linked to any known antigen. Time point noted: week 5, during vaccination. Vaccinated patients received 300 ug of mutant IDH1 20-mer peptide per dose, with topical imiquimod. The input for sequencing was PBMCs, taken from a glioma patient whose treatment included an IDH1 peptide vaccine. All receptors come from a woman in her forties with glioma.

V and J are TRBV7-9 and TRBJ2-7; 9 bases line up with TRBD2. J gave up 2 bases and V 4 bases, and 6 bases lay outside the gene matches. This CDR3 is built from 15 residues. The germline V gene encodes CDR1 SEHNR and CDR2 FQNEAQ (reference sequence). The CDR3 protein is CASSSQRGDTYEQYF. In DNA form, the CDR3 reads TGTGCCAGCAGCTCCCAGCGGGGGGATACCTACGAGCAGTACTTC.

The rearrangement uses TRBV4-1 and TRBJ2-4, with D possibly called TRBD1 or TRBD2 (5 bases each). The germline V gene encodes CDR1 MGHRA and CDR2 YSYEKL. Trimming cost V 4 bases and J 2 bases, with 15 bases left between them. The CDR3 is made up of 16 amino acids. The CDR3 DNA is TGCGCCAGCAGCCGTAGCGACCAGGGATCCAAAAACATTCAGTACTTC. Its translation is CASSRSDQGSKNIQYF.

This chain joins TRBV29-1 and TRBJ2-1; D ambiguous. CDR1 SQVTM and CDR2 ANQGSEA come from the germline V gene. The CDR3 contains 10 residues. Trimming removed 6 bases from V and 5 bases from J, with 5 bases in between. The CDR3 region is CSVSNNEQFF. In DNA form, the CDR3 reads TGCAGCGTCTCAAACAATGAGCAGTTCTTC.

The chain joins TRBV2 to TRBJ1-2; a weak D match, TRBD1 (5 bases). V dropped 0 bases and J dropped 3 bases, with 8 bases sitting between them. From germline, CDR1 is SNHLY and CDR2 FYNNEI. The CDR3 runs to 14 residues. The CDR3 DNA reads as TGTGCCAGCAGTGAAGCCAGGACATACTATGGCTACACCTTC. It yields the protein CASSEARTYYGYTF.